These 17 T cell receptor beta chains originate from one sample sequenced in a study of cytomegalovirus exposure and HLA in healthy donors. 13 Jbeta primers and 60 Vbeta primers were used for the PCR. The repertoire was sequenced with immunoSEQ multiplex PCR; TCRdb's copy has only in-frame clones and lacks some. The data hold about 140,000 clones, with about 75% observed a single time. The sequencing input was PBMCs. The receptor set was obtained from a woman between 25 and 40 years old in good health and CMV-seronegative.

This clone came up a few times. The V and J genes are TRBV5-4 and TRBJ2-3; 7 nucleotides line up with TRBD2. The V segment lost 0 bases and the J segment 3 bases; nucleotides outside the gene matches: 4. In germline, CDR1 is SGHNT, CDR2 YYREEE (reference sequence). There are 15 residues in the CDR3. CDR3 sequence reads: CASSLEGGQTDTQYF. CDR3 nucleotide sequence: TGTGCCAGCAGCTTGGAGGGAGGGCAAACAGATACGCAGTATTTT.

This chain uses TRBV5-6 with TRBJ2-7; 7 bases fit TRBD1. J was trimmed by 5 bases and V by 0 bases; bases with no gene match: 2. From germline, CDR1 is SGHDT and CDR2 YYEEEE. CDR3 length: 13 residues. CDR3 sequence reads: CASSLDRGHEQYF. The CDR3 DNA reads TGTGCCAGCAGCTTGGACAGGGGCCACGAGCAGTACTTC.

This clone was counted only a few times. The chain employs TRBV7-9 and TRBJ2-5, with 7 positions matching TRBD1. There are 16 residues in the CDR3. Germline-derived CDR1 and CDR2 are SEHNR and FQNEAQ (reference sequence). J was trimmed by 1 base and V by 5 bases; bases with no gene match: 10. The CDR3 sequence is CASSPSRDSGQETQYF. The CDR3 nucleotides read TGTGCCAGCAGCCCGTCCCGGGACAGCGGCCAAGAGACCCAGTACTTC.

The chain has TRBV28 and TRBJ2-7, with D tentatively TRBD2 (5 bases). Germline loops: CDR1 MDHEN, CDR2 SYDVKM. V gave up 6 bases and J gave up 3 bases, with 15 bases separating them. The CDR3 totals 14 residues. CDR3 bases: TGTGCCAGCAGACCCCTTCAAGGGAGCTACGAGCAGTACGTC. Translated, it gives CASRPLQGSYEQYV.

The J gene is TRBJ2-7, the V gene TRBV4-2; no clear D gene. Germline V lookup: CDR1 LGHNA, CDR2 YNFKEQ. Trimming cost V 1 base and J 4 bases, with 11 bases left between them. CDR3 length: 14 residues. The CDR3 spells CASSQVADSYEQYF. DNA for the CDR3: TGTGCCAGCAGCCAAGTTGCGGATTCTTACGAGCAGTACTTC.

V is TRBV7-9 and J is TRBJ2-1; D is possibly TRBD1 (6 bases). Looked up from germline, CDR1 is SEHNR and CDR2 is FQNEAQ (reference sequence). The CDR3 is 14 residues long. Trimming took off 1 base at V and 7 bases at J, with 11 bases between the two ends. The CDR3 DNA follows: TGTGCCAGCAGCTTAGTTCAGGGGTGGAATGAGCAGTTCTTC. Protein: CASSLVQGWNEQFF.

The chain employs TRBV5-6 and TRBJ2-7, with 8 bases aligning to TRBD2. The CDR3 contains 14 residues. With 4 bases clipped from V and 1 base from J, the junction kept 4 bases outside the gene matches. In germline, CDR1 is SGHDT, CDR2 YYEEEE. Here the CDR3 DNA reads TGTGCCAGCAGCCCAGGACTAGCATCCTACGAGCAGTACGTC. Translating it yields CASSPGLASYEQYV.

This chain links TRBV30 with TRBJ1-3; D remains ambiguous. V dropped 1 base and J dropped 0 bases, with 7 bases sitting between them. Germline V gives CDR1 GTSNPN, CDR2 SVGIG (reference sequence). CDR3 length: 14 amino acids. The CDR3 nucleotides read TGTGCCTGGAGTGCAAAAAACTCTGGAAACACCATATATTTT. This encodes CAWSAKNSGNTIYF.

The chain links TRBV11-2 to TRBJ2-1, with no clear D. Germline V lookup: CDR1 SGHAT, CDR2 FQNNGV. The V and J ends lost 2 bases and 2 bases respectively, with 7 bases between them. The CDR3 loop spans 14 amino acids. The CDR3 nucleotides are TGTGCCAGCAGCTTACAACAGACCTACAATGAGCAGTTCTTC. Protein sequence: CASSLQQTYNEQFF.

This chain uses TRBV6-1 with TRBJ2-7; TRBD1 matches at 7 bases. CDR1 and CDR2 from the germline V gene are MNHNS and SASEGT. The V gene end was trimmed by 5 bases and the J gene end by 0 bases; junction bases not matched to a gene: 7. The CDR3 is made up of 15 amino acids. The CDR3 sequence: CASSILQGNSYEQYF. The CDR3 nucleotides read TGTGCCAGCAGTATTTTACAGGGGAACTCCTACGAGCAGTACTTC.

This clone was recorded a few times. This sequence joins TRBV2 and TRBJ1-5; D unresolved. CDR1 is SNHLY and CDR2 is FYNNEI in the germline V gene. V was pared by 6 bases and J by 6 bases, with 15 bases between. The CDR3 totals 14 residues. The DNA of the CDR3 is TGTGCCAGCAGCGAGGAGAGGGAAGGTCAGCCCCAGCATTTT. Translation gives CASSEEREGQPQHF. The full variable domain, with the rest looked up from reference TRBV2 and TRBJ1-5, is EPEVTQTPSHQVTQMGQEVILRCVPISNHLYFYWYRQILGQKVEFLVSFYNNEISEKSEIFDDQFSVERPDGSNFTLKIRSTKLEDSAMYFCASSEEREGQPQHFGDGTRLSIL.

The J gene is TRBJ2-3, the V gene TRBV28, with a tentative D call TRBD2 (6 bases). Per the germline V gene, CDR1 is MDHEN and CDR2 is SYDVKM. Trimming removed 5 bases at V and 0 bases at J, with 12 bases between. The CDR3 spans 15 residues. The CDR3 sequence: CASSGSGLSTDTQYF. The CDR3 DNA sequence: TGTGCCAGCAGTGGTAGCGGACTAAGCACAGATACGCAGTATTTT.

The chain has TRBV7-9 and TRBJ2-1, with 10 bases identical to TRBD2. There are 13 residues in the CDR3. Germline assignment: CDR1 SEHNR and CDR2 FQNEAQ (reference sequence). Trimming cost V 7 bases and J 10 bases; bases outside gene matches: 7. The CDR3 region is CASKGLALREQFF. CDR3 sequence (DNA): TGTGCCAGCAAGGGACTAGCGTTGCGGGAGCAGTTCTTC.

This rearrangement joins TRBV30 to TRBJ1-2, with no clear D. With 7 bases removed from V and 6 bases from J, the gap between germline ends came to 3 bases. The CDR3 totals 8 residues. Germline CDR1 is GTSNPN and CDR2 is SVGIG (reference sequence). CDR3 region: CASNGYTF. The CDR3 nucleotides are TGTGCCTCCAATGGCTACACCTTC.

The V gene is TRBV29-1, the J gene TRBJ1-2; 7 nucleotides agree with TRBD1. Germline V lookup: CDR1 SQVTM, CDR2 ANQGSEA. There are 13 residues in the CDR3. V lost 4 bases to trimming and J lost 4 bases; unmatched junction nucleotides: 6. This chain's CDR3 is CSVGEGAGYGYTF. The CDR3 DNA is TGCAGCGTTGGAGAGGGGGCTGGCTATGGCTACACCTTC.

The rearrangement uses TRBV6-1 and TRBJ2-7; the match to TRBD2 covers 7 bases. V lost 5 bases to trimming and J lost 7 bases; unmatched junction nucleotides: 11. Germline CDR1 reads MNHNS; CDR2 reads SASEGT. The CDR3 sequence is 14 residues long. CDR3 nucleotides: TGTGCCAGCAGTCCCCCTGGGGGGGAATCGGAGCAGTACTTC. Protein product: CASSPPGGESEQYF.

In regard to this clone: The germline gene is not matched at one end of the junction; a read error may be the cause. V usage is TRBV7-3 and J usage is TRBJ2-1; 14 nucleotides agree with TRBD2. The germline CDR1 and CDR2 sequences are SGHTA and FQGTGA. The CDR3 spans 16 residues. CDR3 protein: CAGSSSGTSGGYKQFF. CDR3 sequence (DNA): TGTGCCGGCAGCTCCTCCGGGACTAGCGGGGGATATAAGCAGTTCTTC. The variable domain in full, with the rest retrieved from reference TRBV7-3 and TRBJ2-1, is GAGVSQTPSNKVTEKGKYVELRCDPISGHTALYWYRQSLGQGPEFLIYFQGTGAADDSGLPNDRFFAVRPEGSVSTLKIQRTERGDSAVYLCAGSSSGTSGGYKQFFGPGTRLTVL.